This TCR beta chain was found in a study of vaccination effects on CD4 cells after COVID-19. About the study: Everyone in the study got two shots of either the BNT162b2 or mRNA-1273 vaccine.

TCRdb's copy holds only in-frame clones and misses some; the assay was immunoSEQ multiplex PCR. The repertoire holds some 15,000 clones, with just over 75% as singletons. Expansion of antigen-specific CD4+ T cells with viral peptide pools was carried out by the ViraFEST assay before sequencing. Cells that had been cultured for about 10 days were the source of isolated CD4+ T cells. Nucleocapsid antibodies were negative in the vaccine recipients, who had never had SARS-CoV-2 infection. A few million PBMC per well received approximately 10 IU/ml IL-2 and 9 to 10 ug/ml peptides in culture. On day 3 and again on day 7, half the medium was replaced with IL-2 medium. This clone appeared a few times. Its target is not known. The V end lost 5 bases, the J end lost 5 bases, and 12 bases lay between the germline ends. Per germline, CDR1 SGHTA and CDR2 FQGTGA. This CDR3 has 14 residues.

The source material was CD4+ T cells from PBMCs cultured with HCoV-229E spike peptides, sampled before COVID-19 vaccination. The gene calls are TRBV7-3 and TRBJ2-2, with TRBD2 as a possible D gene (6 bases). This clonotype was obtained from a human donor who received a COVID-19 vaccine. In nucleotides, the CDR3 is TGTGCCAGCAGCGCAAAAGGGAGGACCGGGGAGCTGTTTTTT. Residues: CASSAKGRTGELFF.